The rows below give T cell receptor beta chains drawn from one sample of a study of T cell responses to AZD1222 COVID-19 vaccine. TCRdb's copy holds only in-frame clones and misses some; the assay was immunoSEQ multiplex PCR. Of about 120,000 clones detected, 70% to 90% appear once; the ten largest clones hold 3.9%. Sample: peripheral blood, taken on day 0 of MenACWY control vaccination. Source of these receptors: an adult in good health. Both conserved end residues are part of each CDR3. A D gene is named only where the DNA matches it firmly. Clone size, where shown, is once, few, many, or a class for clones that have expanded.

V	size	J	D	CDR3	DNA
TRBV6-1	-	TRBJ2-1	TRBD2	CASSEGLAWYSEQFF	TGTGCCAGCAGTGAGGGACTAGCTTGGTATAGTGAGCAGTTCTTC
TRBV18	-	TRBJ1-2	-	CASSPRQGSGQDGYTF	TGTGCCAGCTCACCACGCCAGGGGAGCGGACAAGATGGCTACACCTTC
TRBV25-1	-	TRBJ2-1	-	CASSDRNTNEQFF	TGTGCCAGCAGTGATAGGAATACGAATGAGCAGTTCTTC
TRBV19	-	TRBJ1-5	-	CASSIGAGGRNQPQHF	TGTGCCAGTAGTATAGGAGCGGGGGGAAGAAATCAGCCCCAGCATTTT
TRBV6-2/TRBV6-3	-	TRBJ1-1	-	CASSSWGRRTEAFF	TGTGCCAGCAGTAGCTGGGGGCGAAGGACTGAAGCTTTCTTT
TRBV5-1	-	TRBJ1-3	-	CASSLTDPGNTIYF	TGCGCCAGCAGCTTGACGGACCCTGGAAACACCATATATTTT
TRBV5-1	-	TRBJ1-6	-	CASSLGTGTTNSPLHF	TGCGCCAGCAGCTTGGGAACCGGGACGACTAATTCACCCCTCCACTTT
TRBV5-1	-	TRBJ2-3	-	CASSLEQGTQYF	TGCGCCAGCAGCTTGGAGCAGGGTACGCAGTATTTT
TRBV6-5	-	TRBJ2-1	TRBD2	CASSYSGGTDEQFF	TGTGCCAGCAGTTACTCCGGGGGGACCGATGAGCAGTTCTTC
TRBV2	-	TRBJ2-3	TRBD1	CASRRDRPTSTDTQYF	TGTGCCAGCAGGAGGGACAGGCCAACTAGCACAGATACGCAGTATTTT
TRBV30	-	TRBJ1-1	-	CAWSVVGMNTEAFF	TGTGCCTGGAGTGTAGTGGGGATGAACACTGAAGCTTTCTTT
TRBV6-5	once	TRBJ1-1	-	CASSTQGGDTEAFF	TGTGCCAGCAGCACACAGGGAGGGGACACTGAAGCTTTCTTT
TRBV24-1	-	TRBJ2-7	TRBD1	CATSDSAGGYEQYF	TGTGCCACCAGTGATTCCGCAGGGGGCTACGAGCAGTACTTC
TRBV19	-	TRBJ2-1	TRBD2	CASSPLGGTSGGVYEQFF	TGTGCCAGTAGTCCCCTAGGGGGGACTAGCGGGGGGGTCTATGAGCAGTTCTTC
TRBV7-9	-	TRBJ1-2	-	CASSRGINYGYTF	TGTGCCAGCAGCCGTGGTATTAACTATGGCTACACCTTC
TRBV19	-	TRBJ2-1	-	CASSIGLDLYDNEQFF	TGTGCCAGTAGTATTGGGTTGGACCTTTATGACAATGAGCAGTTCTTC
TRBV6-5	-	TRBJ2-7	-	CASSRDGSSYEQYF	TGTGCCAGCAGCCGGGACGGGAGCTCCTACGAGCAGTACTTC
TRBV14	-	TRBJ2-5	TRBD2	CASSQWGGETQYF	TGTGCCAGCAGCCAATGGGGAGGGGAGACCCAGTACTTC
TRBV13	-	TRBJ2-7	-	CASSSTYYEQYF	TGTGCCAGCAGCTCTACCTACTACGAGCAGTACTTC
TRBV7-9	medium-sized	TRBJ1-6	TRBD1	CASSPWTGDNSPLHF	TGTGCCAGCAGCCCCTGGACAGGGGATAATTCACCCCTCCACTTT
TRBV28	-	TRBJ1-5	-	CASALSRNQPQHF	TGTGCCAGCGCCCTCAGTAGGAATCAGCCCCAGCATTTT
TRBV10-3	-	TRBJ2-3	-	CAISSSNGDTDTQYF	TGTGCCATCAGCTCCTCGAACGGGGACACAGATACGCAGTATTTT
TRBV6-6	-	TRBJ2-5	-	CASSSPGTKETQYF	TGTGCCAGCAGTTCACCCGGGACAAAAGAGACCCAGTACTTC
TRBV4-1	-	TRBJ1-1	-	CASSQASRDRMLNTEAFF	TGCGCCAGCAGCCAAGCGTCGAGGGATAGGATGCTGAACACTGAAGCTTTCTTT
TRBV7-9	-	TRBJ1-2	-	CASTPPQLGWGSDGYTF	TGTGCCAGCACCCCCCCCCAATTAGGTTGGGGGTCGGATGGCTACACCTTC
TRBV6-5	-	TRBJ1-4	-	CASRGEFVSEKLFF	TGTGCCAGCAGGGGGGAGTTCGTTTCCGAAAAACTGTTTTTT
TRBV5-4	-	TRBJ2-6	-	CASSFGTGANVLTF	TGTGCCAGCAGCTTCGGGACTGGGGCCAACGTCCTGACTTTC
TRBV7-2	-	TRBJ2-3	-	CASSPYGDGTDTQYF	TGTGCCAGCAGCCCCTACGGGGATGGCACAGATACGCAGTATTTT
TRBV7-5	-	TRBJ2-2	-	CVRSLETGELFF	TGTGTCAGAAGCTTAGAGACCGGGGAGCTGTTTTTT
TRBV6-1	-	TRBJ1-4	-	CASSEVRNEKLFF	TGTGCCAGCAGTGAAGTCCGGAATGAAAAACTGTTTTTT
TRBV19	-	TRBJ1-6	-	CASRGTFPYNSPLHF	TGTGCCAGTAGGGGGACATTCCCTTATAATTCACCCCTCCACTTT
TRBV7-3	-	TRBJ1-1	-	CASGSGPNTEAFF	TGTGCCAGCGGATCAGGTCCGAACACTGAAGCTTTCTTT
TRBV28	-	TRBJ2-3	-	CASSFLPRGLSTDTQYF	TGTGCCAGCAGTTTCCTACCCAGGGGCCTTAGCACAGATACGCAGTATTTT
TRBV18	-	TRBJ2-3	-	CASSPSLDTQYF	TGTGCCAGCTCACCCTCCTTAGATACGCAGTATTTT
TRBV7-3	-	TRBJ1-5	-	CASSLGGDQPQHF	TGTGCCAGCAGCTTAGGAGGTGATCAGCCCCAGCATTTT
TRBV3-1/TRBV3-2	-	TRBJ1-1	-	CASSQDRVNTEAFF	TGTGCCAGCAGCCAAGACAGGGTGAACACTGAAGCTTTCTTT
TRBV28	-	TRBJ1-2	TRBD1	CASRQRDRGAYGYTF	TGTGCCAGCAGGCAACGGGACAGGGGGGCCTATGGCTACACCTTC
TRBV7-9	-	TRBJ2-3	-	CASSLLDTDTQYF	TGTGCCAGCAGCTTATTGGACACAGATACGCAGTATTTT
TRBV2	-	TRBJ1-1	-	CASRVAGENTEAFF	TGTGCCAGCAGAGTGGCGGGAGAGAACACTGAAGCTTTCTTT
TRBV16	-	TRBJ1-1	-	CASSQSFGVTEAFF	TGTGCCAGCAGCCAATCATTTGGAGTTACCGAAGCTTTCTTT
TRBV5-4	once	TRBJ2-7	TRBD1	CASSGQGSYEQYF	TGTGCCAGCAGCGGACAGGGCTCCTACGAGCAGTACTTC
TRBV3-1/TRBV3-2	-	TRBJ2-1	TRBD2	CASSQDPAGGPQDEQFF	TGTGCCAGCAGCCAAGATCCAGCGGGGGGGCCTCAGGATGAGCAGTTCTTC
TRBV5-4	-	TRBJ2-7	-	CASSLDQGPREQYF	TGTGCCAGCAGCTTGGATCAGGGACCTAGGGAGCAGTACTTC
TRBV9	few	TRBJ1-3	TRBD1	CASSATGETGWLGNTIYF	TGTGCCAGCAGCGCCACAGGGGAAACAGGCTGGCTCGGAAACACCATATATTTT
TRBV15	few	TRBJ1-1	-	CATSREQAGFGTEAFF	TGTGCCACCAGCAGAGAACAGGCAGGTTTCGGGACTGAAGCTTTCTTT
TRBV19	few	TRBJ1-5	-	CASSTRQEANQPQHF	TGTGCCAGTAGTACGAGACAGGAGGCCAATCAGCCCCAGCATTTT
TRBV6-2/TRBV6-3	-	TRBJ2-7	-	CASSTLKILSYEQYF	TGTGCCAGCAGTACCCTGAAGATTCTCTCCTACGAGCAGTACTTC
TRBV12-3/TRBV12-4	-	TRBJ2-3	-	CASSFMAGGQGYF	TGTGCCAGCAGTTTTATGGCGGGAGGACAGGGGTATTTT
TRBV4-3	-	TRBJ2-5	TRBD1	CASSHGQGAGETQYF	TGCGCCAGCAGCCATGGACAGGGGGCGGGGGAGACCCAGTACTTC
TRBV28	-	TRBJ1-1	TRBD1	CASRQGAGSLAFF	TGTGCCAGTAGACAGGGGGCAGGGTCGTTGGCTTTCTTT